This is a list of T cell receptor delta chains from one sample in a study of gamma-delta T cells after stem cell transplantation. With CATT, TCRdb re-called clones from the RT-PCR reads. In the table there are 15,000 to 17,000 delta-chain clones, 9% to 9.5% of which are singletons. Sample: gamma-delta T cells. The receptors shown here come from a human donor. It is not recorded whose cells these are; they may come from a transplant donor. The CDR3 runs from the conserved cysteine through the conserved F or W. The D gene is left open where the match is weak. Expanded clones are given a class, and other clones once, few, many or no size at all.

CACDTVLGADKLIF	TGTGCCTGTGACACCGTACTGGGGGCCGATAAACTCATCTTT	TRDJ1	TRDD3	few	TRDV2
CALGKKGGGYTDKLIF	TGTGCTCTTGGGAAAAAGGGTGGGGGGTACACCGATAAACTCATCTTT	TRDJ1	NA	many	TRDV1
CACDPVRIWVDMGALTAQLFF	TGTGCCTGTGACCCTGTGCGGATCTGGGTGGATATGGGAGCTTTGACCGCACAACTCTTCTTT	TRDJ2	NA	few	TRDV2
CACDDRGGGTRSYTDKLIF	TGTGCCTGTGACGACAGGGGGGGGGGGACCCGCTCGTACACCGATAAACTCATCTTT	TRDJ1	NA	few	TRDV2
CACDTVPGGYNLTSYTAKLIF	TGTGCCTGTGACACCGTCCCTGGGGGATACAACTTGACTTCCTACACCGCTAAACTCATCTTT	TRDJ1	TRDD3	NA	TRDV2
CACDTAELGATSQLFF	TGTGCCTGTGACACGGCTGAATTGGGGGCCACATCCCAACTCTTCTTT	TRDJ2	NA	NA	TRDV2
CACDSGSREDPSYTDKLIF	TGTGCCTGTGACTCCGGTTCACGGGAGGACCCGTCGTACACCGATAAACTCATCTTT	TRDJ1	NA	NA	TRDV2
CACDTGGTVRPGTTDKLIF	TGTGCCTGTGACACCGGTGGAACGGTGAGACCGGGGACCACCGATAAACTCATCTTT	TRDJ1	NA	few	TRDV2
CACDRPEGPFVSCDTRQMFF	TGTGCCTGTGACAGACCGGAGGGGCCTTTCGTCTCATGTGACACCCGACAGATGTTTTTC	TRDJ3	NA	NA	TRDV2
CACDTGPSTGVTDDKLIF	TGTGCCTGTGACACCGGCCCCTCTACGGGGGTCACGGACGATAAACTCATCTTT	TRDJ1	NA	NA	TRDV2
CACDTRKLLGDTQTDKLIF	TGTGCCTGTGACACCAGAAAATTACTGGGGGATACGCAAACCGATAAACTCATCTTT	TRDJ1	TRDD3	NA	TRDV2
CACELVLGDTISCDTRQMFF	TGTGCCTGTGAACTAGTCCTGGGGGATACAATCTCCTGTGACACCCGCCAGATGTTTTTC	TRDJ3	TRDD3	NA	TRDV2
CAYRGRVSDKLIF	TGTGCCTATAGGGGTCGGGTCAGCGATAAACTCATCTTT	TRDJ1	NA	NA	TRDV3
CACGTPGEDQSSCDTLKLLGDTTDKLIF	TGTGCCTGTGGCACTCCCGGGGAAGACCAGAGCTCCTGTGACACCCTAAAATTACTGGGGGATACGACCGATAAACTCATCTTT	TRDJ1	TRDD3	few	TRDV2
CACDTLLPRLGDNTDNLIF	TGTGCCTGTGACACCCTCCTTCCTCGATTGGGGGATAATACCGATAACCTCATCTTT	TRDJ1	TRDD3	NA	TRDV2
CACDKLYILVDSVTDNLIF	TGTGCCTGTGACAAGCTCTACATACTGGTGGATTCGGTTACCGATAACCTCATCTTT	TRDJ1	NA	NA	TRDV2
CACDTSSPIWGDKTDKLIF	TGTGCCTGTGACACCAGCAGTCCTATATGGGGGGATAAGACCGATAAACTCATCTTT	TRDJ1	TRDD3	NA	TRDV2
CACDTGHLPTSPGLTTRYTLIF	TGTGCCTGTGACACCGGACATCTTCCTACGTCTCCTGGTCTCACTACGCGCTATACACTCATCTTT	TRDJ1	TRDD2	NA	TRDV2
CACDRLGDGWYTDKLIF	TGTGCCTGTGACAGGCTGGGGGACGGCTGGTACACCGATAAACTCATCTTT	TRDJ1	TRDD3	NA	TRDV2
CACDTGTTVTGGGTDKLIF	TGTGCCTGTGACACCGGCACCACAGTGACAGGGGGGGGGACCGATAAACTCATCTTT	TRDJ1	NA	few	TRDV2